The clone carrying this T cell receptor (beta chain) was observed once. Its specificity is not known. The junction differs from germline at one of its ends, possibly a read error. The CDR3 has 11 residues. The germline gives CDR1 MGHDK, CDR2 SYGVNS. The sample is drawn from a study of STAT5B mutations in CD4+ large granular lymphocyte leukemia. The assay was immunoSEQ multiplex PCR, and TCRdb's table has in-frame clones only and misses some. The sample contains 30,000 to 35,000 clones, 69% of which appear only once. Study observations and caveats: Higher CD4+ than CD8+ T-LGLL clonality might reflect small sample size.

Healthy controls were blood donor buffy coats. The sequence was collected from a human donor in good health. The V gene is TRBV25-1, the J gene TRBJ2-7; D is ambiguous. The sequenced sample consisted of CD4+ T cells from blood buffy coats. CDR3 bases: TGCATCCCGAACAGAACCTACGAGCAGTACTTC. Translating gives CIPNRTYEQYF.